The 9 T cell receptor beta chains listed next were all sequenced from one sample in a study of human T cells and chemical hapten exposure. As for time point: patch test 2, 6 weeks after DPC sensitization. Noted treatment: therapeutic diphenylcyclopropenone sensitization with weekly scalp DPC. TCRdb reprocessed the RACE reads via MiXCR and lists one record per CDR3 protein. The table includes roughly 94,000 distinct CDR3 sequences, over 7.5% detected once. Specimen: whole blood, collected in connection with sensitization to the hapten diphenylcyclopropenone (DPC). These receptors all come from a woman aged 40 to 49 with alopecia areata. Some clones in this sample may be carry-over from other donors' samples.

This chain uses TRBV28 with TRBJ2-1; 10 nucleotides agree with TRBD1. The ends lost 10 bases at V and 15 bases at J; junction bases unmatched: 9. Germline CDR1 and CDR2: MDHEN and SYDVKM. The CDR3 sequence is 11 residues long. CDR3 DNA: TGTGCCAACAGCCTGGGACAGGGGCCGTTCTTC. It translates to CANSLGQGPFF.

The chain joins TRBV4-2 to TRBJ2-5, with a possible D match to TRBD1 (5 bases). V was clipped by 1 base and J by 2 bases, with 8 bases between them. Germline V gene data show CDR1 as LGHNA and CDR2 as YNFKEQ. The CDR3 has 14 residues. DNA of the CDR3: TGTGCCAGCAGCCAAGCGACAGTACAAGAGACCCAGTACTTC. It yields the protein CASSQATVQETQYF.

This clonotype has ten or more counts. The CDR3 DNA reads TGTGCCAGCAGCTATAGAACTAATGAAAAACTGTTTTTT. Its protein is CASSYRTNEKLFF. The rearrangement joins TRBV7-8 to TRBJ1-4; D gene unclear. Germline V CDR1 and CDR2: SGHVS, FQNEAQ. V lost 4 bases, J lost 1 base, and 4 bases lay in between. The CDR3 loop spans 13 amino acids.

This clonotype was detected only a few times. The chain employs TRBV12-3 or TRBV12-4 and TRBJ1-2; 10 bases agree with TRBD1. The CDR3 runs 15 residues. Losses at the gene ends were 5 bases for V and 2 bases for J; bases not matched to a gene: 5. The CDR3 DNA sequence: TGTGCCAGCAGTGGTCCGGGACAGGGGAACTATGGCTACACCTTC. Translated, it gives CASSGPGQGNYGYTF.

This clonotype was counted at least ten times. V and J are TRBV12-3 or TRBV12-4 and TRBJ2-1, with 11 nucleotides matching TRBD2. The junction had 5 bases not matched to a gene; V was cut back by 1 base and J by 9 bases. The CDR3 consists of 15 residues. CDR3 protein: CASSLVGLAGREQFF. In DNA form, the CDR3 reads TGTGCCAGCAGTTTAGTTGGACTAGCGGGCCGTGAGCAGTTCTTC.

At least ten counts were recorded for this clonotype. For the CDR3, the DNA is TGTGCCAGCAGCTCACACGGGACCGGTCTACTAGCGCCTCAAGAGACCCAGTACTTC. Translation gives CASSSHGTGLLAPQETQYF. The chain links TRBV7-6 to TRBJ2-5; 7 bases align to TRBD2. Germline V gene lookup returns CDR1 SGHVS and CDR2 FNYEAQ. The CDR3 runs to 19 residues. With V trimmed by 4 bases and J by 2 bases, 19 bases remained unmatched. Looking up the rest from reference TRBV7-6 and TRBJ2-5 gives the full variable domain: GAGVSQSPRYKVTKRGQDVALRCDPISGHVSLYWYRQALGQGPEFLTYFNYEAQQDKSGLPNDRFSAERPEGSISTLTIQRTEQRDSAMYRCASSSHGTGLLAPQETQYFGPGTRLLVL.

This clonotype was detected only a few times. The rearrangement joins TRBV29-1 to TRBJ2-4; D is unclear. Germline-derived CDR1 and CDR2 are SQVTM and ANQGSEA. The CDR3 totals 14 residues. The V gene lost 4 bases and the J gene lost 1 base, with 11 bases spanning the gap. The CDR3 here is CSVAHGRAKNIQYF. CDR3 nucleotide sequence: TGCAGCGTTGCTCATGGACGGGCCAAAAACATTCAGTACTTC.

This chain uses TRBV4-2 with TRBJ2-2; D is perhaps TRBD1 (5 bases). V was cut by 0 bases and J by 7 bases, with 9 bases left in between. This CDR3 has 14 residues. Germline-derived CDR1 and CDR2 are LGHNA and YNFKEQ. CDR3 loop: CASSQDRRGGELFF. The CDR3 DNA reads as TGTGCCAGCAGCCAAGATAGAAGGGGCGGGGAGCTGTTTTTT.

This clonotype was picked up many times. CDR3 sequence: CASSSGTGGSYEQYF. DNA for the CDR3: TGTGCCAGCAGCTCTGGGACAGGGGGCTCCTACGAGCAGTACTTC. The chain has TRBV7-8 and TRBJ2-7; 11 bases fit TRBD1. J lost 0 bases, V lost 4 bases, and 2 bases had no gene match. The CDR3 covers 15 residues. Germline CDR1 reads SGHVS; CDR2 reads FQNEAQ.